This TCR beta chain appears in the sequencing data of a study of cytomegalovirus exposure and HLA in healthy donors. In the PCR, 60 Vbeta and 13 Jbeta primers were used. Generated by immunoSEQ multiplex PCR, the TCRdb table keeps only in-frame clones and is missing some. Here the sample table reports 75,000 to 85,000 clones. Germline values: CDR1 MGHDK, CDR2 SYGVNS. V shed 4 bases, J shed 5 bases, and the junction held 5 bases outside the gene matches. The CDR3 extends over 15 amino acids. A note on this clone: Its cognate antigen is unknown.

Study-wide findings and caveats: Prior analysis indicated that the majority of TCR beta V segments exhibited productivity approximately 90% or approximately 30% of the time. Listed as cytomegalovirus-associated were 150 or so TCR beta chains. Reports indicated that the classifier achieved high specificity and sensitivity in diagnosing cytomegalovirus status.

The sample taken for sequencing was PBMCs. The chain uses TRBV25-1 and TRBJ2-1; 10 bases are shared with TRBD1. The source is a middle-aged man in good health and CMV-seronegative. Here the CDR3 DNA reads TGTGCCAGCAGTGCTTGGGACAGGGGAAACAATGAGCAGTTCTTC. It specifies CASSAWDRGNNEQFF.